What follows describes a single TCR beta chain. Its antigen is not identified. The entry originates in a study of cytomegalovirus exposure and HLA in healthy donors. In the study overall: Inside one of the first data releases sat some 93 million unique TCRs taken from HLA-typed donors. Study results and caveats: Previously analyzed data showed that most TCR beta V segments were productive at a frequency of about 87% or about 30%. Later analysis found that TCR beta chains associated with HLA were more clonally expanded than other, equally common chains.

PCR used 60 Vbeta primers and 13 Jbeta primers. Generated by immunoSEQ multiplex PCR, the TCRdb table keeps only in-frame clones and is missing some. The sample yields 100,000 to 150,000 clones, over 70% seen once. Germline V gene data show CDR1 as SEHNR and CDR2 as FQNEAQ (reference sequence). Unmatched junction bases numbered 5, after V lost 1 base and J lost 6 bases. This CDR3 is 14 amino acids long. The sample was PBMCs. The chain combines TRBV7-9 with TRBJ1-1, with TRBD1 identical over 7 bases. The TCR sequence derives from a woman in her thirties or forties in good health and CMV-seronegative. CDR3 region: CASSLVRGQPEAFF. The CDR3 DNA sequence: TGTGCCAGCAGCTTAGTAAGGGGGCAGCCTGAAGCTTTCTTT. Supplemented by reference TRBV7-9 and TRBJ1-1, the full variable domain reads DTGVSQNPRHKITKRGQNVTFRCDPISEHNRLYWYRQTLGQGPEFLTYFQNEAQLEKSRLLSDRFSAERPKGSFSTLEIQRTEQGDSAMYLCASSLVRGQPEAFFGQGTRLTVV.